This is a list of T cell receptor beta chains from one sample in a study of early T cells in non-severe SARS-CoV-2 infection. MiXCR was run by TCRdb on the 5' RACE reads, yielding one entry per CDR3 protein. The table records roughly 80,000 distinct CDR3 sequences, more than 12% of them present only once. Sequences were obtained from whole blood. These receptors all come from an adult who was a healthcare worker with PCR-confirmed SARS-CoV-2 infection or an uninfected control (not recorded which). CDR3s include the opening cysteine and the closing phenylalanine or tryptophan. The D gene is left open where the match is weak. The size entry is marked missing in some rows and otherwise reads once, few, many or a size class.

j_call,v_call,d_call,clone_size,cdr3_nt,cdr3_aa
TRBJ2-7,TRBV6-6,.,.,TGTGCCAGCAGTTACAATAGGGGGCAGTACTTC,CASSYNRGQYF
TRBJ1-5,TRBV6-1,TRBD1,.,TGTGCCAGCAGTGTTTCGACAGGGCCTCAGCCCCAGCATTTT,CASSVSTGPQPQHF
TRBJ2-2,TRBV5-5,TRBD1,.,TGTGCCAGCAGATCACAGGGGTCGTACACCGGGGAGCTGTTTTTT,CASRSQGSYTGELFF
TRBJ2-7,TRBV27,.,few,TGTGCCAGCAGTGGCTGGGGTACTCCCTACGAGCAGTACTTC,CASSGWGTPYEQYF
TRBJ1-3,TRBV4-1,.,.,TGCGCCAGCAGGGGCTTAACGCGAAACACCATATATTTT,CASRGLTRNTIYF
TRBJ1-5,TRBV21-1,.,many,TGTGCCAGCAGCGCATCCTGCAGGGGATGGTGTCATCAGCCCCAGCATTTT,CASSASCRGWCHQPQHF
TRBJ2-7,TRBV20-1,.,.,TGCAGTGCTAGCGGGAGATACGAGCAGTACTTC,CSASGRYEQYF
TRBJ2-7,TRBV3-1,TRBD1,.,TGTGCCAGCAGCTCCTGGACAGGGCGCGACGAGCAGTACTTC,CASSSWTGRDEQYF
TRBJ2-3,TRBV7-8,TRBD2,medium-sized,TGTGCCAGCAGCTTAGCGGGACTAGCGGGAGGGAGAGATACGCAGTATTTT,CASSLAGLAGGRDTQYF
TRBJ2-2,TRBV4-1,.,.,TGCGCCAGCAGCCAAGACGGGGAGTACGGGGAGCTGTTTTTT,CASSQDGEYGELFF
TRBJ2-2,TRBV3-1,TRBD2,few,TGTGCCAGCAGCCAAGCCTGGCTAGCGGAATCCGGGGAGCTGTTTTTT,CASSQAWLAESGELFF
TRBJ2-5,TRBV2,TRBD1,few,TGTGCCAGCAGTGGACAGGGCCAAGAGACCCAGTACTTC,CASSGQGQETQYF
TRBJ2-5,TRBV7-9,.,many,TGTGCCAGCAGCCCGACCGGGCTTCCCGGGGAGACCCAGTACTTC,CASSPTGLPGETQYF
TRBJ1-6,TRBV7-3,.,.,TGTGCCAGCAGGGGACGGCCGAATTCACCCCTCCACTTT,CASRGRPNSPLHF
TRBJ2-3,TRBV7-2,TRBD1,few,TGTGCCAGCAGCGCCAAAGGACAGGACCTGACCGTTACGCAGTATTTT,CASSAKGQDLTVTQYF
TRBJ2-2,TRBV12-3/TRBV12-4,TRBD1,many,TGTGCCAGCAGTTACAGGGGACAGAACACCGGGGAGCTGTTTTTT,CASSYRGQNTGELFF
TRBJ1-1,TRBV5-5,.,many,TGTGCCAGCAGCTTGAGAGGGGGAACTGAAGCTTTCTTT,CASSLRGGTEAFF
TRBJ2-1,TRBV11-3,TRBD1,.,TGTGCCAGCAGTCCAACATCGACAGGGGATGAGCAGTTCTTC,CASSPTSTGDEQFF
TRBJ2-3,TRBV13,TRBD2,.,TGTGCCAGCAGCTTACGGACTAGCAAGGGAGATACGCAGTATTTT,CASSLRTSKGDTQYF
TRBJ1-2,TRBV7-9,TRBD1,many,TGTGCCAGCAGCTTCCGGGACAGGGGCCTATATGGCTACACCTTC,CASSFRDRGLYGYTF
TRBJ2-3,TRBV6-6,.,many,TGTGCCAGCAGAAACGGGGTTTCAGGGAGGGATACGCAGTATTTT,CASRNGVSGRDTQYF
TRBJ2-5,TRBV18,.,.,TGTGCCAGCTCACGAAGCGGGCTGGGAGAGACCCAGTACTTC,CASSRSGLGETQYF
TRBJ1-2,TRBV12-3/TRBV12-4,.,many,TGTGCCAGCAGAACCGACACTGGAGACTATGGCTACACCTTC,CASRTDTGDYGYTF
TRBJ1-1,TRBV27,TRBD1,few,TGTGCCAGCAGTTCCTGGGGGACAGGGTCCACTGAAGCTTTCTTT,CASSSWGTGSTEAFF
TRBJ1-2,TRBV19,TRBD1,.,TGTGCCAGTAGCGGACAGGGGGCCTATGGCTACACCTTC,CASSGQGAYGYTF
TRBJ2-7,TRBV4-1,.,few,TGCGCCAGCAGCCAAGAACAGGGCTACGAGCAGTACTTC,CASSQEQGYEQYF
TRBJ1-1,TRBV11-3,TRBD1,.,TGTGCCAGTAGGGGACAGGGAGAGACTGAAGCTTTCTTT,CASRGQGETEAFF
TRBJ1-2,TRBV2,.,many,TGTGCCAGCAGTGAAGGGCAGAACTATGGCTACACCTTC,CASSEGQNYGYTF
TRBJ2-7,TRBV7-2,TRBD2,few,TGTGCCAGCAGCCCCGGGACTAGCGGGATAGGCGAGTACTTC,CASSPGTSGIGEYF
TRBJ1-2,TRBV20-1,TRBD1,.,TGCAGTGCTGCAGGGGGCTTTCCCTATGGCTACACCTTC,CSAAGGFPYGYTF
TRBJ1-6,TRBV7-9,.,many,TGTGCCAGCAGCTCGAACTCCCGAGGGAATTCACCCCTCCACTTT,CASSSNSRGNSPLHF
TRBJ2-3,TRBV19,.,many,TGTGCCAGTAGTATGATAGGGGCCACAGATACGCAGTATTTT,CASSMIGATDTQYF
TRBJ2-2,TRBV10-3,.,once,TGTGCCATCAGTGAGAGGGGCGCGGGCACCGGGGAGCTGTTTTTT,CAISERGAGTGELFF